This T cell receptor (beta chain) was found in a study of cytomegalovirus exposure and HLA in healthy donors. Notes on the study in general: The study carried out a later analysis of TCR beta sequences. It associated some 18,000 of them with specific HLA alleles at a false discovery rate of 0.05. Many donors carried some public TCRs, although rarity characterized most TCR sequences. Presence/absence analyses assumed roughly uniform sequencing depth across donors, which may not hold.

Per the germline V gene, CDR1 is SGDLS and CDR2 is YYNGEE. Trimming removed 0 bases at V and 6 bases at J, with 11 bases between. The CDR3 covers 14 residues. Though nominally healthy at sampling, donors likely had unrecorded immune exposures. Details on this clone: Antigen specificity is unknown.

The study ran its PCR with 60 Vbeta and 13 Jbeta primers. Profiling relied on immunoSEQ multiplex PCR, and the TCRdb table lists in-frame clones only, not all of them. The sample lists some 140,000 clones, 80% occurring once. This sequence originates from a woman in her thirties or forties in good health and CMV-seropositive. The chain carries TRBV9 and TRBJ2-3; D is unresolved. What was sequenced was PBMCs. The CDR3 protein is CASSVEAEADTQYF. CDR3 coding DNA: TGTGCCAGCAGCGTAGAGGCTGAGGCCGATACGCAGTATTTT.